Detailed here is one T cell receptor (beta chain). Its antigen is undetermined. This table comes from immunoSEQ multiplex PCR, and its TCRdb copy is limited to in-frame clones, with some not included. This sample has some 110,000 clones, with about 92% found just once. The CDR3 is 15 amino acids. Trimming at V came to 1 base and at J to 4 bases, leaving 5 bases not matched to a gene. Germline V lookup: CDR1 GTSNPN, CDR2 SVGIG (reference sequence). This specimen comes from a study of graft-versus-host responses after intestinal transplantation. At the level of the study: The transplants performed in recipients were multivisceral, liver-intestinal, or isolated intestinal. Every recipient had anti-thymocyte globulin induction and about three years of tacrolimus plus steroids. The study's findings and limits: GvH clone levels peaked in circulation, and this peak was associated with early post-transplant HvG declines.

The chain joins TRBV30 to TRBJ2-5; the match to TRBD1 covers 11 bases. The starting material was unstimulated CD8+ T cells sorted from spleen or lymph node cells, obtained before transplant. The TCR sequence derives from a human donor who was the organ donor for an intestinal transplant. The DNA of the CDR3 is TGTGCCTGGAGTGCCGGGACAGGGGGGTTAGAGACCCAGTACTTC. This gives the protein CAWSAGTGGLETQYF.